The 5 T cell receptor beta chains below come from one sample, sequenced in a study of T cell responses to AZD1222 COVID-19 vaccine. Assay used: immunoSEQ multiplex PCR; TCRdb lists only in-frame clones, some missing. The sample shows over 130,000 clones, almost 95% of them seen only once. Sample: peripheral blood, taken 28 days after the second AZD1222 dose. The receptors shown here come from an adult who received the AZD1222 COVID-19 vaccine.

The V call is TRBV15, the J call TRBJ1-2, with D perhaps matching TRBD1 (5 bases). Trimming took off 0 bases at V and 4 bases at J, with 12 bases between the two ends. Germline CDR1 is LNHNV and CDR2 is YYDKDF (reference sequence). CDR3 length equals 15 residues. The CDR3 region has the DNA TGTGCCACCAGCAGAGATCGGGGGATCGGCTATGGCTACACCTTC. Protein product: CATSRDRGIGYGYTF.

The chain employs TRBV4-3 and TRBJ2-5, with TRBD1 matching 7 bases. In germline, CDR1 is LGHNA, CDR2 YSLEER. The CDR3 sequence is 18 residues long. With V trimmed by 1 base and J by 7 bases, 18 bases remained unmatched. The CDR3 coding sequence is TGCGCCAGCAGCCAAGCTATAATTCCTAGGGGGCAAGAAGGGACCCAGTACTTC. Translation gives CASSQAIIPRGQEGTQYF.

CDR3 nucleotide sequence: TGCGCCAGCACCCCGGGAGGGAGGGATGAGCAGTTCTTC. It encodes CASTPGGRDEQFF. This rearrangement joins TRBV5-1 to TRBJ2-1, with TRBD2 matching 8 bases. The germline V gene encodes CDR1 SGHRS and CDR2 YFSETQ. The CDR3 runs 13 residues. V was clipped by 6 bases and J by 8 bases; unmatched bases: 7.

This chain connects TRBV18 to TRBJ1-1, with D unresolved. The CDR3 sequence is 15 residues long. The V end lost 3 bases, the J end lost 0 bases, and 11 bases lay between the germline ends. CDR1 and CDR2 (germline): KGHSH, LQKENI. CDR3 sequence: CASSPTRAVNTEAFF. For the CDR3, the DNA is TGTGCCAGCTCACCCACACGGGCCGTGAACACTGAAGCTTTCTTT.

The DNA for the CDR3 is TGCGCCAGCAGCCCAGGCAGGTACCAGGGTTATGGCTACACCTTC. The encoded protein is CASSPGRYQGYGYTF. This chain connects TRBV4-3 to TRBJ1-2; the D gene is possibly TRBD1 (5 bases). Germline V gene sequence: CDR1 LGHNA, CDR2 YSLEER. The CDR3 extends over 15 amino acids. The germline V and J ends were trimmed by 4 bases and 5 bases, with 17 bases remaining between them.